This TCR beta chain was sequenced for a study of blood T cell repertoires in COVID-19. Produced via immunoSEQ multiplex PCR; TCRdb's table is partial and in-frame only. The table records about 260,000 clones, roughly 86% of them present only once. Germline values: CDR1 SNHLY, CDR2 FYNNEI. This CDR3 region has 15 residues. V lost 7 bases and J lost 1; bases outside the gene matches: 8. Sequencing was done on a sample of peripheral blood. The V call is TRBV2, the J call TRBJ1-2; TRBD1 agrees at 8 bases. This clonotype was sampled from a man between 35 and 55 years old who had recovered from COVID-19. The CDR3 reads CASKRQGSNNYGYTF. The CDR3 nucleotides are TGTGCCAGCAAACGACAGGGGAGTAATAACTATGGCTACACCTTC.